These 26 T cell receptor beta chains were sequenced from one sample in a study of response to subunit inactivated influenza vaccine. TCRdb re-called the RT-PCR reads through MiXCR, storing one row per CDR3 protein. The sample holds about 520,000 distinct CDR3 sequences; 6.5% to 8% are singletons and the top ten take around 13%. The source was PBMCs from blood, collected roughly 24 months after vaccination. These receptors were taken from a man in his fifties or sixties who received an inactivated influenza vaccine.

The chain joins TRBV7-6 to TRBJ2-7, with D perhaps TRBD1 or TRBD2 (5 bases each). The V end was cut by 5 bases, the J end by 7 bases, with 12 bases between. CDR1 is SGHVS, CDR2 FNYEAQ, per germline. The CDR3 contains 12 residues. The CDR3 region has the DNA TGTGCCAGCAGCCTTACTAGGGGTGAGCAGTACTTC. It encodes CASSLTRGEQYF.

The chain is built from TRBV29-1 and TRBJ2-1, with 7 bases aligning to TRBD1. The CDR3 is made up of 16 amino acids. The germline CDR1 and CDR2 sequences are SQVTM and ANQGSEA. V was clipped by 7 bases and J by 5 bases; unmatched bases: 17. The CDR3 reads CSAYMPGGDPNNEQFF. The CDR3 DNA follows: TGCAGCGCCTATATGCCAGGGGGAGACCCCAACAATGAGCAGTTCTTC.

This clonotype was counted at least ten times. This rearrangement joins TRBV7-9 to TRBJ1-6; tentatively, D is TRBD1 (5 bases). CDR1 and CDR2 (germline): SEHNR, FQNEAQ (reference sequence). This CDR3 spans 17 amino acids. V lost 1 base, J lost 7 bases, and 17 bases lay in between. Here the CDR3 DNA reads TGTGCCAGCAGCTTAGGAAAACCGGGACGGGGGAATTCACCCCTCCACTTT. Protein sequence: CASSLGKPGRGNSPLHF.

This clonotype was counted many times. V gene TRBV7-9 combines with J gene TRBJ1-2; the match to TRBD1 covers 7 bases. This CDR3 comprises 16 residues. V lost 5 bases and J lost 2; bases outside the gene matches: 11. The germline V gene has CDR1 SEHNR and CDR2 FQNEAQ (reference sequence). The CDR3, as DNA: TGTGCCAGCAGCATGAGTGGACAGGAACGAAACTATGGCTACACCTTC. Translation: CASSMSGQERNYGYTF.

The chain carries TRBV12-3 or TRBV12-4 and TRBJ1-2, with 7 bases lining up with TRBD1. The V segment lost 10 bases and the J segment 5 bases; nucleotides outside the gene matches: 7. The CDR3 is 12 residues long. CDR3 in amino acids: CATSQGGYGYTF. The CDR3 bases are TGTGCCACCTCTCAGGGGGGGTATGGCTACACCTTC.

This clonotype was seen only a few times. This chain uses TRBV7-2 with TRBJ2-3, with a weak D call TRBD1 (6 bases). V was clipped by 3 bases and J by 7 bases, with 14 bases between them. The CDR3 has 14 amino acids. CDR1 is SGHTA, CDR2 FQGNSA, per germline. The CDR3 sequence is CASSFSGTPNTQYF. CDR3 nucleotide sequence: TGTGCCAGCAGCTTCTCCGGGACACCTAATACGCAGTATTTT. Looking up the rest from reference TRBV7-2 and TRBJ2-3 gives the full variable domain: GAGVSQSPSNKVTEKGKDVELRCDPISGHTALYWYRQSLGQGLEFLIYFQGNSAPDKSGLPSDRFSAERTGGSVSTLTIQRTQQEDSAVYLCASSFSGTPNTQYFGPGTRLTVL.

This clonotype showed up just a few times. V usage is TRBV3-1 and J usage is TRBJ2-4, with D tentatively TRBD1 (5 bases). The ends were cut back, 4 bases at V and 0 bases at J, with 13 bases in the middle. Germline-derived CDR1 and CDR2 are LGHDT and YNNKEL (reference sequence). The CDR3 totals 16 residues. This CDR3 is CASSRTTALAKNIQYF. The CDR3 bases are TGTGCCAGCAGCCGCACGACAGCGCTAGCCAAAAACATTCAGTACTTC.

This rearrangement joins TRBV29-1 to TRBJ2-2, with TRBD2 matching 8 bases. After removal of 3 bases from V and 4 bases from J, the junction contained 7 bases not matched to a gene. The CDR3 has 15 amino acids. Germline values: CDR1 SQVTM, CDR2 ANQGSEA. The CDR3 reads CSVEGKRESTGELFF. In nucleotides, the CDR3 is TGCAGCGTTGAGGGCAAGCGGGAGAGCACCGGGGAGCTGTTTTTT.

In its sample, this clonotype was seen many times. This chain uses TRBV19 with TRBJ2-7, with D perhaps TRBD2 (5 bases). CDR3 length equals 13 residues. V was pared by 7 bases and J by 0 bases, with 10 bases between. Germline lookup yields CDR1 LNHDA and CDR2 SQIVND (reference sequence). The CDR3 spells CASMDSNSYEQYF. CDR3 DNA: TGTGCCAGTATGGACTCTAACTCCTACGAGCAGTACTTC.

At least ten counts were recorded for this clonotype. This chain connects TRBV12-3 or TRBV12-4 to TRBJ2-7; D is perhaps TRBD1 (6 bases). The V end was cut by 6 bases, the J end by 4 bases, with 10 bases between. The CDR3 sequence is 12 residues long. In nucleotides, the CDR3 is TGTGCCAGCAGCTCAGGGGTTTACGAGCAGTACTTC. It translates to CASSSGVYEQYF.

This clonotype was counted between two and nine times. The chain combines TRBV7-3 with TRBJ2-1; 9 bases agree with TRBD2. J was trimmed by 0 bases and V by 4 bases; bases with no gene match: 7. The CDR3 is made up of 17 amino acids. The germline CDR1 and CDR2 sequences are SGHTA and FQGTGA. CDR3 in amino acids: CASSSFGGRASYNEQFF. Written as DNA, the CDR3 is TGTGCCAGCAGCTCGTTCGGCGGGAGGGCCTCCTACAATGAGCAGTTCTTC.

This clonotype came up many times. CDR3 sequence: CASSLFRPDRNTEAFF. For the CDR3, the DNA is TGTGCCAGCAGCTTATTTAGACCGGACCGGAACACTGAAGCTTTCTTT. The gene calls are TRBV21-1 and TRBJ1-1. TRBV21-1 is a recognized pseudogene. The CDR3 runs to 16 residues.

The chain links TRBV7-2 to TRBJ1-5; D call uncertain. Between the trimmed V and J ends, which lost 5 bases and 7 bases, there was a span of 9 bases. The CDR3 consists of 12 residues. Per the germline V gene, CDR1 is SGHTA and CDR2 is FQGNSA. The CDR3 here is CASSLREQPQHF. The CDR3 DNA follows: TGTGCCAGCAGCCTAAGGGAGCAGCCCCAGCATTTT. The complete variable domain, with remaining parts taken from reference TRBV7-2 and TRBJ1-5, reads GAGVSQSPSNKVTEKGKDVELRCDPISGHTALYWYRQSLGQGLEFLIYFQGNSAPDKSGLPSDRFSAERTGGSVSTLTIQRTQQEDSAVYLCASSLREQPQHFGDGTRLSIL.

The J gene is TRBJ2-1, the V gene TRBV3-1; D unresolved. CDR1 is LGHDT and CDR2 is YNNKEL in the germline V gene (reference sequence). There are 11 residues in the CDR3. V was cut by 2 bases and J by 11 bases, with 7 bases left in between. CDR3: CASSQSAKQFF. CDR3 DNA sequence: TGTGCCAGCAGCCAATCCGCGAAGCAGTTCTTC.

This clonotype came up many times. This rearrangement joins TRBV12-3 or TRBV12-4 to TRBJ2-5; 13 bases fit TRBD2. J lost 0 bases, V lost 5 bases, and 3 bases had no gene match. This CDR3 is 16 amino acids long. The CDR3 region has the DNA TGTGCCAGCAGTCCCGGGACTAGCGGGAACCAAGAGACCCAGTACTTC. Amino acid sequence: CASSPGTSGNQETQYF.

There are a few counts of this clonotype. This chain joins TRBV6-5 and TRBJ1-5; D remains unclear. The length of the CDR3 is 15 residues. CDR1 MNHEY and CDR2 SVGAGI come from the germline V gene. The germline V and J ends were trimmed by 4 bases and 4 bases, with 14 bases remaining between them. In nucleotides, the CDR3 is TGTGCCAGCAGTTCTGGACCGAGCCCAAATCAGCCCCAGCATTTT. It yields the protein CASSSGPSPNQPQHF.

This clonotype showed up many times. The rearrangement joins TRBV29-1 to TRBJ1-5; 8 nucleotides line up with TRBD1. Germline V gives CDR1 SQVTM, CDR2 ANQGSEA. The V gene end was trimmed by 5 bases and the J gene end by 1 base; junction bases not matched to a gene: 1. This CDR3 comprises 13 residues. CDR3 sequence: CSVTGGSNQPQHF. CDR3 sequence (DNA): TGCAGCGTTACAGGGGGGAGCAATCAGCCCCAGCATTTT.

This clonotype was seen only a few times. The rearrangement links TRBV20-1 to TRBJ2-1; D is possibly TRBD2 (6 bases). Trimming took 1 base from V and 0 from J, leaving 13 bases between them. This CDR3 comprises 16 residues. Germline V gene lookup returns CDR1 DFQATT and CDR2 SNEGSKA (reference sequence). CDR3 bases: TGCAGTGCTAGAGGGACGGAGGGCAACTCCTACAATGAGCAGTTCTTC. This translates into CSARGTEGNSYNEQFF.

Ten or more counts support this clonotype. The chain links TRBV20-1 to TRBJ2-1; no clear D. Trimming took off 3 bases at V and 8 bases at J, with 5 bases between the two ends. The CDR3 loop spans 10 amino acids. Germline-derived CDR1 and CDR2 are DFQATT and SNEGSKA (reference sequence). The CDR3 protein is CSASYYEQFF. The CDR3 coding sequence is TGCAGTGCTAGTTACTATGAGCAGTTCTTC.

This chain joins TRBV29-1 and TRBJ2-5; TRBD2 agrees at 7 bases. J lost 5 bases, V lost 7 bases, and 7 bases had no gene match. CDR1 and CDR2 from the germline V gene are SQVTM and ANQGSEA. The CDR3 consists of 12 residues. The chain's CDR3 is CSAGGGTETQYF. The CDR3 DNA is TGCAGCGCCGGCGGGGGTACGGAGACCCAGTACTTC.

This chain connects TRBV12-3 or TRBV12-4 to TRBJ1-5; D not certain. There are 15 residues in the CDR3. V lost 6 bases and J lost 5, with 17 bases in between. CDR3 amino acids: CASSRILGDDQPQHF. In nucleotides, the CDR3 is TGTGCCAGCAGCCGAATTTTGGGTGATGATCAGCCCCAGCATTTT.

The chain carries TRBV20-1 and TRBJ2-7, with unresolved D. V was cut by 1 base and J by 4 bases, with 5 bases left in between. The CDR3 contains 11 residues. From germline, CDR1 is DFQATT and CDR2 SNEGSKA (reference sequence). CDR3 coding DNA: TGCAGTGCTAGAGTAAGGTACGAGCAGTACTTC. Its protein product is CSARVRYEQYF.

The chain carries TRBV7-3 and TRBJ2-1; the D is unclear. CDR3 size: 13 residues. Trimming shortened V by 0 bases and J by 5 bases, and 5 bases separated the two germline ends. Germline-derived CDR1 and CDR2 are SGHTA and FQGTGA. CDR3 sequence reads: CASSLTPNNEQFF. The CDR3 DNA sequence: TGTGCCAGCAGCTTAACACCCAACAATGAGCAGTTCTTC.

This clonotype has at least ten counts. J is TRBJ2-7 and V is TRBV24-1, with D possibly called TRBD1 or TRBD2 (6 bases each). Trimming took 3 bases from V and 3 from J, leaving 14 bases between them. The CDR3 runs to 15 residues. CDR1 and CDR2 (germline): KGHDR, SFDVKD. CDR3 bases: TGTGCCACCAGTGATCCTGGACGGGGGCACTACGAGCAGTACTTC. This sequence encodes CATSDPGRGHYEQYF.

This clonotype showed up just a few times. This chain links TRBV6-2 or TRBV6-3 with TRBJ2-7; D is unclear. The CDR3 length is 14 residues. Germline CDR1 MNHEY, CDR2 SVGEGT. V dropped 0 bases and J dropped 2 bases, with 8 bases sitting between them. DNA for the CDR3: TGTGCCAGCAGTTACTCGATGGGGACCTACGAGCAGTACTTC. Protein sequence: CASSYSMGTYEQYF.

This chain uses TRBV6-2 or TRBV6-3 with TRBJ2-2, with TRBD2 as a possible D gene (5 bases). Germline lookup yields CDR1 MNHEY and CDR2 SVGEGT. This CDR3 has 15 amino acids. The V and J ends lost 8 bases and 1 base respectively, with 14 bases between them. The CDR3 nucleotides read TGTGCCAGCTGGCCCCGGACTCAGAACACCGGGGAGCTGTTTTTT. Protein product: CASWPRTQNTGELFF.